This TCR beta chain comes out of a study of blood T cell repertoires in COVID-19 (dated by TCRdb to about 2020). In the study overall: Collaborator samples came from the United States, Italy and Spain and covered acute and convalescent phases of COVID-19. The material from the prospective study consisted of cDNA or gDNA derived from T cells, B-cell-depleted T cells, or PBMCs. The dataset comprised deeply sampled blood TCRbeta repertoires from subjects exposed to, actively infected with, or recovered from COVID-19. The repertoires were made available in a free public database intended to serve as a resource for research on the immune response to SARS-CoV-2. Samples came from the ongoing ImmuneRACE study (first 160 participants) plus 1,254 subjects from 6 global collaborators. The sample metadata nearly always contained a de-identified subject ID, COVID-19 status, age in years and sex. Where available, HLA class I and class II types were obtained from metadata supplied by the sample provider rather than from assay-based typing.

TCRbeta CDR3 regions were amplified from genomic DNA by means of the immunoSEQ Assay, a bias-controlled multiplex PCR. Per the authors' processing: Within the assay, amplification of reference gene primers was used to estimate how many nucleated cells each sample contained. To quantify the absolute abundance of each unique TCRbeta CDR3 rearrangement, sequence reads were collapsed and filtered. For each sample, productive Simpson clonality was calculated as the square root of Simpson's diversity index across productive rearrangements. This immuneACCESS table, as held by TCRdb, lists in-frame sequences with V and J called but not all clones. Of the missing ones, under half trace to an unresolved V gene in checked studies; the others have no known cause. That table gives V, J and clone size, and the DNA gave D and trimming. Across this sample there are around 170,000 clones, with roughly 83% seen only once. The top ten clonotypes cover less than 15% of the sample.

In the case of this clone: The clone's antigen remains unknown. Qualities for individual bases were not recorded, and no much larger clone is one base off.

What the work shows at the level of the full study, not this receptor alone: Clinical and demographic metadata were provided uncurated, with the amount varying by source and participant.

The germline V gene supplies CDR1 SGHRS and CDR2 YFSETQ. Including the terminal cysteine and phenylalanine, the CDR3 comprises 15 residues. Of all the DNA, just the CDR3 is kept, 45 bases in frame from base 1. The V end loses 3 bases and the J end loses 2 bases, and a stretch of 11 bases separates them. The collaborating institutions used their own protocols to collect whole blood in K2EDTA tubes. For TCRbeta analysis, collaborators shipped samples as frozen whole blood, isolated PBMCs, or DNA extracted from either of those sample types. Material: peripheral blood. The source of this sequence is a man younger than 35 with active or convalescent COVID-19. The chain is encoded by TRBV5-1 joined to TRBJ2-2; the D segment could be TRBD1, given 5 matching bases. The CDR3 reads as follows: CASSSRQQNTGELFF. The DNA reads as follows: TGCGCCAGCAGCTCCAGACAGCAAAACACCGGGGAGCTGTTTTTT.